Listed below are T cell receptor beta chains from one sample, sequenced in a study of cytomegalovirus exposure and HLA in healthy donors. Profiled with immunoSEQ multiplex PCR; TCRdb holds only in-frame clones, not every one. This repertoire shows 100,000 to 150,000 clones, around 83% found once; its top ten account for 8.1%. Sequenced input: PBMCs. The receptors here all came from a woman in her forties or fifties in good health and CMV-seropositive. CDR3s include the opening cysteine and the closing phenylalanine or tryptophan. Fields, in order: J gene, clone size, V gene, D gene, CDR3 DNA, CDR3 protein. A D gene is named only where the DNA matches it firmly. A clone size is listed for some rows: how often the clone was seen (once, few, many), or a class if it is expanded.

j_call: TRBJ2-7
clone_size: .
v_call: TRBV6-5
d_call: TRBD1
cdr3_nt: TGTGCCAGCAGTTACTCGAGACAGGGGGCCTACGAGCAGTACTTC
cdr3_aa: CASSYSRQGAYEQYF

j_call: TRBJ2-4
clone_size: .
v_call: TRBV19
d_call: TRBD2
cdr3_nt: TGTGCCAGTAGTCAGCCGGGACTAGTGAACATTCAGTACTTC
cdr3_aa: CASSQPGLVNIQYF

j_call: TRBJ2-7
clone_size: .
v_call: TRBV28
d_call: TRBD1
cdr3_nt: TGTGCCAGCAGACAGGGGGGTCGGGACGTCTTC
cdr3_aa: CASRQGGRDVF

j_call: TRBJ1-5
clone_size: once
v_call: TRBV6-1
d_call: .
cdr3_nt: TGTGCCAGCAGTGTAAGCTCATTTACGGTCCTTAGCAATCAGCCCCAGCATTTT
cdr3_aa: CASSVSSFTVLSNQPQHF

j_call: TRBJ2-7
clone_size: .
v_call: TRBV27
d_call: TRBD2
cdr3_nt: TGTGCCAGTAGTAGTGGGGCGGGAGGTTTTTACGAGCAGTACTTC
cdr3_aa: CASSSGAGGFYEQYF

j_call: TRBJ2-7
clone_size: .
v_call: TRBV6-5
d_call: .
cdr3_nt: TGTGCCAGCAGTTACTCCGGACATAGCTCCTACGAGCAGTACTTC
cdr3_aa: CASSYSGHSSYEQYF

j_call: TRBJ1-3
clone_size: .
v_call: TRBV14
d_call: .
cdr3_nt: TGTGCCAGCAGCCAAGACAGGGGTCAGGGCACCATATATTTT
cdr3_aa: CASSQDRGQGTIYF

j_call: TRBJ1-2
clone_size: .
v_call: TRBV6-6
d_call: .
cdr3_nt: TGTGCCAGCAGTTACCGACAGTCGACGGGCTACACCTTC
cdr3_aa: CASSYRQSTGYTF

j_call: TRBJ2-7
clone_size: .
v_call: TRBV15
d_call: TRBD2
cdr3_nt: TGTGCCACCAGCAGAGCGGGGGGACCCTACGAGCAGTACTTC
cdr3_aa: CATSRAGGPYEQYF

j_call: TRBJ2-1
clone_size: .
v_call: TRBV4-2
d_call: TRBD2
cdr3_nt: TGTGCCAGCAGCCAAGACGGGCTAGCGGGAGGGGAGGTCTACAATGAGCAGTTCTTC
cdr3_aa: CASSQDGLAGGEVYNEQFF

j_call: TRBJ2-7
clone_size: few
v_call: TRBV18
d_call: TRBD1
cdr3_nt: TGTGCCAGCTCACGAGACAGGGCTTCGAGCGAGCAGTACTTC
cdr3_aa: CASSRDRASSEQYF

j_call: TRBJ2-7
clone_size: .
v_call: TRBV5-1
d_call: TRBD2
cdr3_nt: TGCGCCAGCAGCCCGGGACTAGCGAGCTACGAGCAGTACTTC
cdr3_aa: CASSPGLASYEQYF

j_call: TRBJ2-5
clone_size: .
v_call: TRBV12-5
d_call: TRBD1
cdr3_nt: TGTGCTAGTGGTCCGGGGACAGAAGAGACCCAGTACTTC
cdr3_aa: CASGPGTEETQYF

j_call: TRBJ2-2
clone_size: once
v_call: TRBV11-1
d_call: .
cdr3_nt: TGTGCCAGCTCGGAAACAGGGAACACCGGGGAGCTGTTTTTT
cdr3_aa: CASSETGNTGELFF

j_call: TRBJ2-7
clone_size: medium-sized
v_call: TRBV6-6
d_call: TRBD1
cdr3_nt: TGTGCCAGCAGTTACTCTCAGGGGGTCTACGAGCAGTACTTC
cdr3_aa: CASSYSQGVYEQYF

j_call: TRBJ2-1
clone_size: .
v_call: TRBV10-3
d_call: .
cdr3_nt: TGTGCCATCAGTGAGACCCGGGATGAGCAGTTCTTC
cdr3_aa: CAISETRDEQFF

j_call: TRBJ2-7
clone_size: .
v_call: TRBV28
d_call: TRBD1
cdr3_nt: TGTGCCAGCAGCCCCTGGACAGGGACCTACGAGCAGTACTTC
cdr3_aa: CASSPWTGTYEQYF

j_call: TRBJ2-7
clone_size: .
v_call: TRBV9
d_call: .
cdr3_nt: TGTGCCAGCAGCGTAGACCCGAGCTCCTACGAGCAGTACTTC
cdr3_aa: CASSVDPSSYEQYF

j_call: TRBJ2-7
clone_size: few
v_call: TRBV28
d_call: .
cdr3_nt: TGTGCCAGCAAAAGTAGCACCTCCTACGAGCAGTACTTC
cdr3_aa: CASKSSTSYEQYF

j_call: TRBJ2-1
clone_size: .
v_call: TRBV29-1
d_call: TRBD2
cdr3_nt: TGCAGCGTAGGGAGGGAATGGGGCAATGAGCAGTTCTTC
cdr3_aa: CSVGREWGNEQFF

j_call: TRBJ1-2
clone_size: .
v_call: TRBV5-4
d_call: TRBD1
cdr3_nt: TGTGCCAGCAGCGTTACCGGGACAGGGAGCTACTATGGCTACACCTTC
cdr3_aa: CASSVTGTGSYYGYTF

j_call: TRBJ2-3
clone_size: .
v_call: TRBV5-1
d_call: TRBD2
cdr3_nt: TGCGCCAGCAGCTTGGTTCTAGGCGGGGGGGCGAGCACAGATACGCAGTATTTT
cdr3_aa: CASSLVLGGGASTDTQYF

j_call: TRBJ2-7
clone_size: .
v_call: TRBV28
d_call: TRBD2
cdr3_nt: TGTGCCAGCAGTGGCCCCGGGACTAGCGGGAGCAAAGGCAACGAGCAGTACTTC
cdr3_aa: CASSGPGTSGSKGNEQYF

j_call: TRBJ1-3
clone_size: .
v_call: TRBV6-5
d_call: .
cdr3_nt: TGTGCCAGCAGTGGGACATCCTCTGGAAACACCATATATTTT
cdr3_aa: CASSGTSSGNTIYF

j_call: TRBJ1-1
clone_size: .
v_call: TRBV7-9
d_call: .
cdr3_nt: TGTGCCAGCAGCTTCAGTGAGAACACTGAAGCTTTCTTT
cdr3_aa: CASSFSENTEAFF

j_call: TRBJ1-1
clone_size: .
v_call: TRBV2
d_call: .
cdr3_nt: TGTGCCAGCAGGAGGACGGGAGAAGCTTTCTTT
cdr3_aa: CASRRTGEAFF

j_call: TRBJ2-7
clone_size: .
v_call: TRBV13
d_call: .
cdr3_nt: TGTGCCAGCAGCTTAACGAAGGGGAACTACGAGCAGTACTTC
cdr3_aa: CASSLTKGNYEQYF

j_call: TRBJ1-1
clone_size: .
v_call: TRBV4-3
d_call: .
cdr3_nt: TGCGCCAGCAGCCAAGTTTCCAGGGGAAGAACTGAAGCTTTCTTT
cdr3_aa: CASSQVSRGRTEAFF

j_call: TRBJ1-1
clone_size: .
v_call: TRBV7-2
d_call: .
cdr3_nt: TGTGCCAGCAGCTCACAGCCAGCCACTGAAGCTTTCTTT
cdr3_aa: CASSSQPATEAFF

j_call: TRBJ2-3
clone_size: .
v_call: TRBV5-1
d_call: .
cdr3_nt: TGCGCCAGCAAGCGAAGTAGGAGCACAGATACGCAGTATTTT
cdr3_aa: CASKRSRSTDTQYF

j_call: TRBJ2-5
clone_size: .
v_call: TRBV6-6
d_call: .
cdr3_nt: TGTGCCAGCAGACCTACCTCGAGGGAGACCCAGTACTTC
cdr3_aa: CASRPTSRETQYF

j_call: TRBJ1-5
clone_size: few
v_call: TRBV19
d_call: TRBD1
cdr3_nt: TGTGCCAGTAGTGACAGGGGAATTTATAGCAATCAGCCCCAGCATTTT
cdr3_aa: CASSDRGIYSNQPQHF

j_call: TRBJ1-3
clone_size: once
v_call: TRBV10-3
d_call: .
cdr3_nt: TGTGCCATCAGTGACCCAGGGCGGTCTGGAAACACCATATATTTT
cdr3_aa: CAISDPGRSGNTIYF

j_call: TRBJ2-7
clone_size: .
v_call: TRBV11-3
d_call: .
cdr3_nt: TGTGCCAGCAGCTCCGGTGGGCGGGAACACGAGCAGTACTTC
cdr3_aa: CASSSGGREHEQYF

j_call: TRBJ2-1
clone_size: .
v_call: TRBV5-4
d_call: .
cdr3_nt: TGTGCCAGCAGCCGGGGGATAAACAATGAGCAGTTCTTC
cdr3_aa: CASSRGINNEQFF

j_call: TRBJ2-7
clone_size: once
v_call: TRBV5-1
d_call: TRBD2
cdr3_nt: TGCGCCAGCAGCCCGCGGGAGGAACGGGGTTACGAGCAGTACTTC
cdr3_aa: CASSPREERGYEQYF

j_call: TRBJ1-1
clone_size: .
v_call: TRBV6-5
d_call: .
cdr3_nt: TGTGCCAGCAGTTACGGAGGAACTGAAGCTTTCTTT
cdr3_aa: CASSYGGTEAFF

j_call: TRBJ2-3
clone_size: .
v_call: TRBV5-1
d_call: TRBD2
cdr3_nt: TGCGCCAGCAGTTCGGGACTACTCGCAGATACGCAGTATTTT
cdr3_aa: CASSSGLLADTQYF

j_call: TRBJ1-5
clone_size: .
v_call: TRBV11-3
d_call: TRBD1
cdr3_nt: TGTGCCAGCAGCCCCCAGCCCAGGACAGGGGAAAATCAGCCCCAGCATTTT
cdr3_aa: CASSPQPRTGENQPQHF

j_call: TRBJ2-5
clone_size: .
v_call: TRBV7-6
d_call: TRBD2
cdr3_nt: TGTGCCAGCAGCTTAGACTGGGGCGGGGGGGCCCAAGAGACCCAGTACTTC
cdr3_aa: CASSLDWGGGAQETQYF